This T cell receptor beta chain was retrieved from a study of CD8 T cells in Susac syndrome. The study, taken as a whole, reports: TCR sequencing and HLA analysis covered a relatively small number of individuals.

This CDR3 contains 13 residues. From germline, CDR1 is SGHDT and CDR2 YYEEEE. V was pared by 1 base and J by 8 bases, with 12 bases between. This clonotype occurred a few times. Its antigen is undetermined. cDNA came from around 0.5 to 1 ug RNA primed by random hexamers. TCRdb fed the immunoSEQ multiplex PCR reads into MiXCR, producing one record per CDR3 protein. This sample has fewer than 300,000 distinct CDR3 sequences, with roughly 85% found just once. CD8+ and CD4+ blood T cells underwent TCR beta sequencing. Stable or active relapsing-remitting multiple sclerosis, untreated and meeting revised McDonald criteria, defined the controls. Negative isolation yielded the CD8+ and CD4+ T cells, while FACS enriched the TEMRA cells.

The specimen sequenced was CD8+ T cells from PBMCs. This clonotype was obtained from a human donor with multiple sclerosis. The rearrangement joins TRBV5-6 to TRBJ1-1; no clear D gene. The DNA of the CDR3 is TGTGCCAGCAGCTTGCCCTCCGGGATAGAAGCTTTCTTT. This sequence encodes CASSLPSGIEAFF.